The present TCR beta chain was sequenced within a study of T cell repertoires in cytomegalovirus infection (dated by TCRdb to the late 2010s). Broadly, across the study: Peptide stimulations targeted recently identified HLA-C-restricted CMV epitopes, whose presentation resists viral immunomodulation, together with well-studied HLA-B-restricted epitopes. Donor HLA type was relevant to the analysis, as public TCR beta signatures indicated carriage of CMV infection together with the matching HLA type.

For sequencing, an Illumina HiSeq 1500 was employed. TCRdb redid the processing of the public reads, applying fastp at Q25 and MiXCR, and retained in-frame beta chains. Rows merge per CDR3 protein into single entries with the most common DNA and genes. This sample is represented by about 150,000 distinct CDR3 sequences; roughly a third of them were singletons. Together, the top ten hold about 52% of the sample. The sample holds many counts of this clonotype. The target of this receptor is not known. Qualities for individual bases were not recorded, and no much larger clone is one base off. The sample's treatment or condition label, in plain terms: in vitro stimulation with specific CMV peptide epitopes to enrich CMV-specific T cells. In the germline V gene, CDR1 corresponds to SGHTA and CDR2 to FQGNSA. From its cysteine to its phenylalanine, the CDR3 spans 15 amino acids. The only DNA kept is the CDR3, 45 bases in frame from the first base. V sheds 5 bases and J sheds 0 bases, leaving 14 bases between their ends.

General conclusions and limits of the study: The ex vivo response was dominated by HLA-C-restricted CMV-specific TCR beta clonotypes, which also provided the single most frequent clonotype in two of eight donors. In both this cohort and an independent approximately 370-donor cohort, the cumulative frequency of public TCR beta family members distinguished carriers of CMV infection plus the relevant HLA type.

Recombination linked TRBV7-2 to TRBJ2-7, and possibly TRBD1, on 6 matching bases. Here the sequenced sample was CD8+ T cells from cultured PBMCs, taken from culture after CMV antigen stimulation. The sequence was collected from a human donor in good health (CMV status not recorded). Some clones in this sample may be carry-over from other donors' samples. In nucleotides, the sequence is TGTGCCAGCAGCCCCACAGGGATCCCCTCCTACGAGCAGTACTTC. It codes for CASSPTGIPSYEQYF.